This T cell receptor (beta chain) appears in the sequencing data of a study of shared clonotypes between healthy human individuals. In the study overall: Three CD4 naive, three CD4 memory, two CD8 naive and one CD8 memory plate were used per donor.

Repertoires were generated with immunoSEQ multiplex PCR, while TCRdb's copy carries only in-frame clones and drops some. The sample includes some 2.1 million clones, 85% to 95% of them seen just once. Comment on this clone: What it binds is not known.

V shed 10 bases and J shed 5 bases, with 15 bases lying between them. From germline, CDR1 is ENHRY and CDR2 SYGVKD. The CDR3 is 13 amino acids. Study-wide findings and caveats: Clonotype sharing across a few donors was observed for around 4.8% of naive CD4 clonotypes.

Naive CD8 cells comprised CD45RO-negative, CCR7-positively selected cells, excluding terminally differentiated effector memory CD45RA+ cells. The V call is TRBV10-3, the J call TRBJ2-1, with D possibly matching TRBD2 (7 bases). Sample: naive CD8+ T cells from PBMCs. This TCR derives from a man between 18 and 35 years old in good health. Some clones in this sample may be carry-over from other donors' samples. The CDR3 region has the DNA TGTGCCACCAAAGGGGGGGTTGACAATGAGCAGTTCTTC. This sequence encodes CATKGGVDNEQFF.